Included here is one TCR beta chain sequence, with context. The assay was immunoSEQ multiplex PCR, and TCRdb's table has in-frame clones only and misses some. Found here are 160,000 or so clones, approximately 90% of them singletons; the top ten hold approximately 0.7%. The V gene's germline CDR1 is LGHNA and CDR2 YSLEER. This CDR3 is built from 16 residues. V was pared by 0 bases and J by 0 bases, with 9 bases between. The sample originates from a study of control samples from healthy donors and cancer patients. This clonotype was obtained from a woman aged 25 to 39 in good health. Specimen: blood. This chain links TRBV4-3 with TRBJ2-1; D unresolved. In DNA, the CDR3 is TGCGCCAGCAGCCAAGAAGGAACTGGCTCCTACAATGAGCAGTTCTTC. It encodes CASSQEGTGSYNEQFF.